These 25 T cell receptor beta chains share one sample of origin, sequenced in a study of T cells after yellow fever vaccination. Each CDR3 protein is one row after TCRdb ran MiXCR on the 5' RACE reads. The sample records about 550,000 distinct CDR3 sequences, under 25% being singletons. The sample in question was PBMCs, obtained 15 days after the yellow fever booster vaccination. All receptors derive from a man aged 25 to 45 who received the YFV17D yellow fever vaccine.

The rearrangement joins TRBV30 to TRBJ2-4; no clear D gene. V shed 6 bases and J shed 0 bases, with 9 bases lying between them. There are 13 residues in the CDR3. The germline V gene has CDR1 GTSNPN and CDR2 SVGIG (reference sequence). This chain's CDR3 is CACSLEAKNIQYF. CDR3 nucleotide sequence: TGTGCCTGTTCCTTGGAAGCCAAAAACATTCAGTACTTC.

V is TRBV6-5 and J is TRBJ2-1; tentatively, D is TRBD2 (5 bases). CDR1 MNHEY and CDR2 SVGAGI come from the germline V gene. This CDR3 is 13 amino acids long. Trimming cost V 6 bases and J 8 bases, with 14 bases left between them. CDR3 nucleotide sequence: TGTGCCAGCAGGTATCGCGGCGGGCATGAGCAGTTCTTC. Its translation: CASRYRGGHEQFF.

The CDR3 sequence is CASTGAGNEQFF. DNA for the CDR3: TGCGCCAGCACTGGCGCGGGAAATGAGCAGTTCTTC. V and J are TRBV5-1 and TRBJ2-1; D is perhaps TRBD2 (6 bases). Germline V gene lookup returns CDR1 SGHRS and CDR2 YFSETQ. This CDR3 is built from 12 residues. V shed 6 bases and J shed 7 bases, with 11 bases lying between them.

This clonotype was observed a handful of times. V is TRBV20-1 and J is TRBJ2-1, with TRBD2 matching 11 bases. Germline CDR1 reads DFQATT; CDR2 reads SNEGSKA (reference sequence). The trim removed 7 bases at V and 7 bases at J, leaving 6 bases unmatched. The CDR3 has 13 residues. The CDR3 DNA is TGCAGTGTCGGACTAGCGGGTCTAAATGAGCAGTTCTTC. Its translation: CSVGLAGLNEQFF.

The chain uses TRBV10-3 and TRBJ1-1; D not resolved. The CDR3 covers 13 residues. V shed 4 bases and J shed 1 base, with 7 bases lying between them. Germline V CDR1 and CDR2: ENHRY, SYGVKD. The CDR3, as DNA: TGTGCCATCAGTGCAGAAGGGAACACTGAAGCTTTCTTT. Translated: CAISAEGNTEAFF.

This clonotype has only a few counts. This chain connects TRBV27 to TRBJ1-1; D ambiguous. Deletions cut 6 bases from V and 5 bases from J, with 13 bases between. The length of the CDR3 is 13 residues. Germline V gene data show CDR1 as MNHEY and CDR2 as SMNVEV (reference sequence). The CDR3 DNA reads TGTGCCAGCAGCTTTCAGATGAGGACTGAAGCTTTCTTT. It codes for CASSFQMRTEAFF.

This clonotype was picked up one time. The chain employs TRBV7-9 and TRBJ2-3; D perhaps matches TRBD2 (5 bases). Between the trimmed V and J ends, which lost 7 bases and 3 bases, there was a span of 17 bases. CDR1 and CDR2 from the germline V gene are SEHNR and FQNEAQ (reference sequence). CDR3 size: 15 residues. The CDR3: CASNPEGNPTDTQYF. The CDR3, as DNA: TGTGCCAGCAACCCTGAGGGAAACCCGACAGATACGCAGTATTTT.

The chain links TRBV5-1 to TRBJ2-2, with 9 bases identical to TRBD2. Losses at the gene ends were 3 bases for V and 7 bases for J; bases not matched to a gene: 10. CDR1 is SGHRS and CDR2 is YFSETQ in the germline V gene. The CDR3 is 16 amino acids. In DNA, the CDR3 is TGCGCCAGCAGCTCGAATAGCGGGAGCAAAAACGGGGAGCTGTTTTTT. Amino acid sequence: CASSSNSGSKNGELFF.

This clonotype was counted between two and nine times. The chain joins TRBV11-2 to TRBJ2-5; tentatively, D is TRBD2 (6 bases). Per the germline V gene, CDR1 is SGHAT and CDR2 is FQNNGV. The CDR3 length is 14 residues. Trimming removed 4 bases from V and 4 bases from J, with 13 bases in between. Written as DNA, the CDR3 is TGTGCCAGCAGCTCCGCGACTAGTCGAGAGACCCAGTACTTC. It specifies CASSSATSRETQYF.

The chain links TRBV28 to TRBJ2-7, with D unresolved. Germline values: CDR1 MDHEN, CDR2 SYDVKM. This CDR3 region has 12 residues. V was clipped by 5 bases and J by 4 bases, with 9 bases between them. DNA of the CDR3: TGTGCCAGCAGTCCCAAGGGATACGAGCAGTACTTC. As protein: CASSPKGYEQYF.

In this sample, this clonotype turned up a few times. The chain employs TRBV6-2 or TRBV6-3 and TRBJ2-7; TRBD2 matches 9 bases. Germline V gives CDR1 MNHEY, CDR2 SVGEGT. V lost 8 bases, J lost 0 bases, and 11 bases stayed unmatched. CDR3 size: 16 residues. CDR3 protein: CASDEHETSGSYEQYF. CDR3 DNA sequence: TGTGCCAGCGATGAGCATGAGACTAGCGGCTCCTACGAGCAGTACTTC.

V usage is TRBV6-5 and J usage is TRBJ2-7, with a tentative D call TRBD2 (6 bases). Germline V CDR1 and CDR2: MNHEY, SVGAGI. V shed 10 bases and J shed 3 bases, with 13 bases lying between them. This CDR3 has 12 residues. The CDR3 loop is CATRRDHYEQYF. In DNA, the CDR3 is TGTGCCACCAGGAGGGATCACTACGAGCAGTACTTC.

Ten or more counts support this clonotype. This chain joins TRBV2 and TRBJ2-3; D unresolved. Germline values: CDR1 SNHLY, CDR2 FYNNEI. The CDR3 covers 13 residues. V lost 1 base to trimming and J lost 1 base, with 3 bases between them. The CDR3 DNA follows: TGTGCCAGCAGTGAAGGTGGCACAGATACGCAGTATTTT. Protein product: CASSEGGTDTQYF.

The chain carries TRBV27 and TRBJ2-3; TRBD1 aligns across 8 bases. The V gene end was trimmed by 4 bases and the J gene end by 0 bases; junction bases not matched to a gene: 9. This CDR3 is 17 amino acids long. Germline CDR1 MNHEY, CDR2 SMNVEV (reference sequence). In DNA, the CDR3 is TGTGCCAGCAGTTCAGCTCTCCGGGACAGGAGCACAGATACGCAGTATTTT. This translates into CASSSALRDRSTDTQYF.

In its sample, this clonotype was seen a few times. The CDR3 DNA reads TGTGCCAGCAGCTTAGAAGTGCCCGGCTACACCTTC. Amino acids: CASSLEVPGYTF. J is TRBJ1-2 and V is TRBV7-9; D is unresolved. CDR1 and CDR2 from the germline V gene are SEHNR and FQNEAQ (reference sequence). CDR3 length equals 12 residues. The V and J ends lost 1 base and 8 bases respectively, with 8 bases between them.

This clonotype showed up just a few times. This chain connects TRBV9 to TRBJ2-1; no clear D. Trimming cost V 4 bases and J 7 bases, with 6 bases left between them. The length of the CDR3 is 11 residues. Looked up from germline, CDR1 is SGDLS and CDR2 is YYNGEE. The CDR3 nucleotides read TGTGCCAGCAGCCAACGGAATGAGCAGTTCTTC. Protein sequence: CASSQRNEQFF.

The chain combines TRBV29-1 with TRBJ2-7, with unresolved D. Germline assignment: CDR1 SQVTM and CDR2 ANQGSEA. V was pared by 2 bases and J by 1 base, with 15 bases between. CDR3 length: 15 residues. In DNA form, the CDR3 reads TGCAGCGTTGAATTTGCCGGGTCGTTATCCTACGAGCAGTACTTC. Translation: CSVEFAGSLSYEQYF.

This clonotype showed up just a few times. The rearrangement uses TRBV18 and TRBJ2-3; D may be TRBD1 or TRBD2 (5 bases each). V lost 2 bases and J 4 bases, leaving 13 bases between the germline ends. Germline V gives CDR1 KGHSH, CDR2 LQKENI. The CDR3 runs 15 residues. The CDR3 region has the DNA TGTGCCAGCTCACCAGGGACGGCTCATCCAGATACGCAGTATTTT. It specifies CASSPGTAHPDTQYF. Based on the CDR3 plus reference TRBV18 and TRBJ2-3, the full variable domain is NAGVMQNPRHLVRRRGQEARLRCSPMKGHSHVYWYRQLPEEGLKFMVYLQKENIIDESGMPKERFSAEFPKEGPSILRIQQVVRGDSAAYFCASSPGTAHPDTQYFGPGTRLTVL.

The chain joins TRBV7-9 to TRBJ2-7; no reliable D call. The CDR3 runs 14 residues. V shed 5 bases and J shed 0 bases, with 11 bases lying between them. Germline V gives CDR1 SEHNR, CDR2 FQNEAQ (reference sequence). Here the CDR3 DNA reads TGTGCCAGCAGCGACACAGTTCGCTCCTACGAGCAGTACTTC. Encoded protein: CASSDTVRSYEQYF.

The J gene is TRBJ2-1, the V gene TRBV7-9, with TRBD2 matching 9 bases. CDR1 is SEHNR, CDR2 FQNEAQ, per germline (reference sequence). This CDR3 has 14 residues. V shed 7 bases, J shed 5 bases, and the junction held 6 bases outside the gene matches. The CDR3 reads CASTRAGGDNEQFF. The CDR3 coding sequence is TGTGCCAGCACGAGGGCGGGAGGGGACAATGAGCAGTTCTTC. The entire variable domain, with the rest obtained from reference TRBV7-9 and TRBJ2-1, is as follows: DTGVSQNPRHKITKRGQNVTFRCDPISEHNRLYWYRQTLGQGPEFLTYFQNEAQLEKSRLLSDRFSAERPKGSFSTLEIQRTEQGDSAMYLCASTRAGGDNEQFFGPGTRLTVL.

The rearrangement joins TRBV20-1 to TRBJ2-3; 9 bases agree with TRBD1. The germline V gene encodes CDR1 DFQATT and CDR2 SNEGSKA (reference sequence). J lost 4 bases, V lost 1 base, and 9 bases had no gene match. The CDR3 consists of 16 residues. This chain's CDR3 is CSARVPWGQGSDTQYF. The CDR3, as DNA: TGCAGTGCTAGAGTGCCATGGGGACAGGGCTCAGATACGCAGTATTTT.

J is TRBJ2-7 and V is TRBV20-1; possible D gene TRBD2, 6 bases. V gave up 2 bases and J gave up 4 bases, with 18 bases separating them. Germline V gene lookup returns CDR1 DFQATT and CDR2 SNEGSKA (reference sequence). The CDR3 runs 15 residues. The CDR3 loop is CSARKVAASSYEQYF. The CDR3 nucleotides are TGCAGTGCTAGAAAGGTAGCGGCAAGCTCATACGAGCAGTACTTC.

The J gene is TRBJ2-2, the V gene TRBV5-5; no reliable D call. V lost 3 bases, J lost 6 bases, and 15 bases lay in between. Germline V gene data show CDR1 as SGHKS and CDR2 as YYEKEE (reference sequence). The CDR3 is made up of 15 amino acids. The CDR3 DNA reads as TGTGCCAGCAGCTCCCCCCTTGGGATTCCCGGGGAGCTGTTTTTT. Translating it yields CASSSPLGIPGELFF.

The sample holds a few counts of this clonotype. The chain couples TRBV29-1 to TRBJ2-1; 9 bases match TRBD2. The CDR3 is 12 residues long. Germline CDR1 reads SQVTM; CDR2 reads ANQGSEA. The V gene end was trimmed by 8 bases and the J gene end by 8 bases; junction bases not matched to a gene: 7. The CDR3 reads CSSSGSLDEQFF. The CDR3 DNA reads as TGCAGCAGTAGCGGGAGTCTCGATGAGCAGTTCTTC.

The chain recombines TRBV7-8 with TRBJ2-7; tentatively, D is TRBD1 (5 bases). Germline V gene lookup returns CDR1 SGHVS and CDR2 FQNEAQ. Trimming took off 2 bases at V and 2 bases at J, with 13 bases between the two ends. This CDR3 has 15 amino acids. CDR3 in amino acids: CASSLSAGITYEQYF. The CDR3 nucleotides are TGTGCCAGCAGCTTAAGCGCAGGGATCACCTACGAGCAGTACTTC.